The present T cell receptor (beta chain) was sequenced within a study of CD8 T cells in cerebrospinal fluid in Alzheimer's disease. Parkinson's disease patients served as a neurodegenerative disease comparison group. The length of the CDR3 is 17 residues. From germline, CDR1 is KGHSH and CDR2 LQKENI. TCRdb re-called the 10x single-cell sequencing reads and shows each CDR3 protein once, DNA omitted. The table for this sample gives fewer than 950 distinct CDR3 sequences. This clonotype is deemed medium-sized (0.01 to 0.1%) by its frequency. The sequence derives from a human donor with Parkinson's disease. The sequencing input was cerebrospinal fluid. The rearrangement links TRBV18 to TRBJ1-3; absent DNA, TCRdb's TRBD1 call cannot be checked. CDR3 protein: CASSPPGGYSSGNTIYF. The full variable domain, in which reference TRBV18 and TRBJ1-3 provide the parts outside the CDR3, is NAGVMQNPRHLVRRRGQEARLRCSPMKGHSHVYWYRQLPEEGLKFMVYLQKENIIDESGMPKERFSAEFPKEGPSILRIQQVVRGDSAAYFCASSPPGGYSSGNTIYFGEGSWLTVV.